This T cell receptor beta chain was captured by sequencing in a study of blood T cell repertoires in COVID-19. Looking at the study overall: COVID-19 samples from acute and convalescent phases originated in the United States, Italy and Spain.

Germline lookup yields CDR1 SNHLY and CDR2 FYNNEI. Trimming pared 8 bases from V and 7 bases from J, leaving 18 bases between. The CDR3 has 15 amino acids. Original processing methods: Nucleated cell number was recorded as an estimate derived from reference gene primer amplification. Repertoires were generated with immunoSEQ multiplex PCR, while TCRdb's copy carries only in-frame clones and drops some. V, J and clone size reflect that table, while D and trimming were determined from the DNA. The sample lists 200,000 to 250,000 clones, more than 70% occurring once. Sequences were obtained from peripheral blood. The chain recombines TRBV2 with TRBJ1-6, with D possibly TRBD1 on 5 matching bases. The TCR comes from an older woman with acute or convalescent COVID-19. The CDR3 region is CASVRLSGANSPLHF. CDR3 in DNA: TGTGCCAGCGTACGGTTAAGTGGGGCAAATTCACCCCTCCACTTT. The variable domain in full, with the rest retrieved from reference TRBV2 and TRBJ1-6, is EPEVTQTPSHQVTQMGQEVILRCVPISNHLYFYWYRQILGQKVEFLVSFYNNEISEKSEIFDDQFSVERPDGSNFTLKIRSTKLEDSAMYFCASVRLSGANSPLHFGNGTRLTVT.